This TCR beta chain was found in a study of blood T cells in healthy people across ages (dated by TCRdb to between 2014 and 2017). Concerning the study at large: In model experiments, template switching captured about one uniquely barcoded TCR beta cDNA molecule for every two T cells. To track age-related changes in TCR beta repertoire diversity, the study relied on deep sequencing normalized with unique cDNA molecular identifiers. The donors were split into four age groups: young (average about 15 years), middle-aged (39), aged (more than 60) and long-lived (under 85). To avoid experimental bias, donors of different ages were spread randomly across the sequencing lanes. Two additional independent replicas of 1 million unique cDNA reads from the same blood draw were analyzed for two donors (one aged 18 to 30 and one aged 80 or older). The full study reports these points: Since profiling was done on bulk unsorted PBMCs, naive and antigen-experienced compartments could not be conclusively compared. The percentage of naive T cells measured by flow cytometry correlated strongly with observed TCR beta diversity. Compared with the aged group, the long-lived group had more naive CD4+ T cells, fewer expanded clones and increased TCR diversity, suggesting age selection. Donor CMV infection status was unknown, potentially confounding age-related changes in expanded clonotypes. Estimates of total diversity from one million sequenced T cells were regarded as lower bounds and underestimates. Observed TCR beta diversity per million T cells fell roughly linearly with age, and a significant reduction was already apparent by age around 40.

Of note for this clonotype: Its antigen is unknown. Base qualities are not recorded, but no much larger clone differs from it by a single base.

The approximately 40 donors, aged roughly 6 to 95 years, were systemically healthy Caucasian individuals from Russia. Each donor gave about 9.8 milliliters of peripheral blood, drawn into EDTA-treated Vacutainer tubes. Ficoll-Paque density-gradient centrifugation was used to isolate PBMCs, with at least 6 million per sample. Trizol reagent was used to extract total RNA from PBMCs, with at least 5.5 micrograms per sample. The percentages of naive CD45RAhigh/CD27high T cells were determined by flow cytometry on a PBMC aliquot from every donor. Deletion took 7 bases off V and 2 bases off J, with a span of 19 bases between the germline ends. There are 16 amino acids in the CDR3, from cysteine to phenylalanine inclusive. Kept here is only the CDR3 DNA, which spans 48 bases and is read in frame from base 1. CDR1 and CDR2 were assigned from the germline V gene as LGHNT and FRNRAP. Library creation used 5' RACE. Sequencer: Illumina HiSeq 2500. A second PCR of about 6 to 12 cycles was run with a J-beta primer mix and a sample-barcoded 5' primer. A unique molecular identifier was introduced onto each TCR beta cDNA molecule by a template-switch 5' adaptor carrying 12 random nucleotides. At least 2.5 million CDR3-containing paired-end reads were obtained from each sample. First-strand cDNA was synthesized from all RNA with the Mint cDNA synthesis kit, primed by a TRBC-specific oligonucleotide. Following uracil-DNA glycosylase treatment, all cDNA underwent a first 18-cycle PCR with the universal primers M1SS and BC2_uni_R. As for how the authors treated the data: Normalization of each sample was performed by random selection of 1 million high-quality reads, each carrying a distinct molecular identifier. Reads with shared molecular identifiers were discarded instead of being binned into consensus sequences. MiTCR, run with a Q25 quality threshold and the strictest error-elimination algorithm, handled CDR3 identification, clonotype clustering and error correction. A nonparametric unseen species model using Euler transformation provided a lower-bound estimate of total TCR beta diversity. TCRdb reprocessed the public reads (quality trimming at Q25 with fastp, clone calling with MiXCR) and kept in-frame beta chains. Every distinct CDR3 protein forms one entry, paired with its most common genes and DNA. The V and J calls and clone size are TCRdb's, not the authors'. The sample table lists around 650,000 distinct CDR3 sequences, 35% to 50% of them with a count of one. The ten top clones hold around 32% of the sample.

Sequencing was carried out using blood. The sequence was collected from a man older than 75 in good health. The V and J genes are TRBV12-5 and TRBJ2-3; TRBD2 is a weak D gene call, 7 bases matching. DNA sequence: TGTGCTAGTGCCTGGGAGGGGGACCTTTACACAGATACGCAGTATTTT. The translation is CASAWEGDLYTDTQYF.